The 5 T cell receptor beta chains listed next were all sequenced from one sample in a study of cytomegalovirus exposure and HLA in healthy donors. Here immunoSEQ multiplex PCR was the method, and the copy in TCRdb shows in-frame clones only, minus some. The sample contains some 130,000 clones, about 80% of which appear only once. The sequenced sample was PBMCs. Receptors were obtained from a man younger than 40 in good health and CMV-seropositive.

CDR3: CASSLGQGFYEQYF. The CDR3 DNA reads TGCGCCAGCAGCTTGGGACAGGGGTTCTACGAGCAGTACTTC. V gene TRBV5-1 combines with J gene TRBJ2-7; 8 nucleotides agree with TRBD1. Germline CDR1 and CDR2: SGHRS and YFSETQ. V trimming: 0 bases; J trimming: 3 bases; junction bases outside the gene matches: 2. The CDR3 is 14 residues long.

The rearrangement joins TRBV5-1 to TRBJ2-7, with TRBD1 matching 10 bases. CDR3 length: 15 residues. From germline, CDR1 is SGHRS and CDR2 YFSETQ. The trim removed 1 base at V and 10 bases at J, leaving 11 bases unmatched. For the CDR3, the DNA is TGCGCCAGCAGCTTGACTCCGGGACAGGGGATTATTCAGTACTTC. It encodes CASSLTPGQGIIQYF.

On this clone: Relative to the germline gene, one junction end is altered; a read error may explain this. This chain connects TRBV5-1 to TRBJ1-2; D unresolved. The CDR3 consists of 13 residues. Germline lookup yields CDR1 SGHRS and CDR2 YFSETQ. This CDR3 reads CASSLGGYDGYTF. CDR3 bases: TGCGCCAGCAGTTTGGGAGGGTATGATGGCTACACCTTC.

The rearrangement uses TRBV5-1 and TRBJ2-7; D is perhaps TRBD1 (5 bases). In germline, CDR1 is SGHRS, CDR2 YFSETQ. The V end was cut by 0 bases, the J end by 4 bases, with 20 bases between. CDR3 length equals 17 residues. The CDR3 spells CASSLEGAGSSLYEQYF. For the CDR3, the DNA is TGCGCCAGCAGCTTGGAAGGGGCAGGGTCTTCCTTATACGAGCAGTACTTC.

V gene TRBV9 combines with J gene TRBJ2-1; 13 bases match TRBD2. The CDR3 is 16 amino acids. Trimming removed 3 bases from V and 6 bases from J; junction bases left unmatched: 6. CDR1 is SGDLS and CDR2 is YYNGEE in the germline V gene. The CDR3 bases are TGTGCCAGCAGCGCCAGACTAGCGGGGGGCCCCAATGAGCAGTTCTTC. Residues: CASSARLAGGPNEQFF. The variable domain in full, with the rest retrieved from reference TRBV9 and TRBJ2-1, is DSGVTQTPKHLITATGQRVTLRCSPRSGDLSVYWYQQSLDQGLQFLIQYYNGEERAKGNILERFSAQQFPDLHSELNLSSLELGDSALYFCASSARLAGGPNEQFFGPGTRLTVL.